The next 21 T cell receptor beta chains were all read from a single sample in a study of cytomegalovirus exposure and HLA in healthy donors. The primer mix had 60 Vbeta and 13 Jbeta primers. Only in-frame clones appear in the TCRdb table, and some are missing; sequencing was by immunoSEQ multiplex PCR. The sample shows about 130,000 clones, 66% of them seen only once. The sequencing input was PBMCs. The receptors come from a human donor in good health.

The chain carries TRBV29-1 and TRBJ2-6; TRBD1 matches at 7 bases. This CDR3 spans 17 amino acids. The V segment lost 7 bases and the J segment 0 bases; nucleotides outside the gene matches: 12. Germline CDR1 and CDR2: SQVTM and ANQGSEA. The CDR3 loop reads CSARTGVLNSGANVLTF. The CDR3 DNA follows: TGCAGCGCGCGAACAGGGGTCCTTAACTCTGGGGCCAACGTCCTGACTTTC.

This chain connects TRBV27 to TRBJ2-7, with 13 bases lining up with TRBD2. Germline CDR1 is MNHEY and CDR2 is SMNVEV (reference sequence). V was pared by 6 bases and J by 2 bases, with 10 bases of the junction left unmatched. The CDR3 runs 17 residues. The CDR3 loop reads CASSSTWTSGRTYEQYF. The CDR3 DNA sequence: TGTGCCAGCAGCTCCACCTGGACTAGCGGGAGAACCTACGAGCAGTACTTC.

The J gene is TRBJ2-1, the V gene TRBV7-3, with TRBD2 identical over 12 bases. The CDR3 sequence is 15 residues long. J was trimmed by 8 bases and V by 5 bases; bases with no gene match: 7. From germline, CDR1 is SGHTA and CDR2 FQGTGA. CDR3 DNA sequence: TGTGCCAGCAGCCCCCTAGCGGGAGGGGTGGATGAGCAGTTCTTC. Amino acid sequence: CASSPLAGGVDEQFF.

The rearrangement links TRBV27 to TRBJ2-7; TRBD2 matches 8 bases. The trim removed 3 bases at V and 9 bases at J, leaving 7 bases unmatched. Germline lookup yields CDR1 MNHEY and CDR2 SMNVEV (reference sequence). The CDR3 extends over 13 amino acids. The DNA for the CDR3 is TGTGCCAGCAGTTTGGGAAGCGGGAGAGTGCAGTACTTC. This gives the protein CASSLGSGRVQYF.

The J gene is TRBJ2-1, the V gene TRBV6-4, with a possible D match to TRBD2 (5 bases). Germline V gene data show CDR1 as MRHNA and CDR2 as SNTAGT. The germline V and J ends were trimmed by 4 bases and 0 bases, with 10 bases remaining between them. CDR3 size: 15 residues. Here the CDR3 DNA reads TGTGCCAGCAGTGCCCGGGGTGGCTCCTACAATGAGCAGTTCTTC. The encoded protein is CASSARGGSYNEQFF.

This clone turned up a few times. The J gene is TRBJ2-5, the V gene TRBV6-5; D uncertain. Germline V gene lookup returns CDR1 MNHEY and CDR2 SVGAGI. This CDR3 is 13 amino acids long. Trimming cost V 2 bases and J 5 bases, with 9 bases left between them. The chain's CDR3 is CASSYALRETQYF. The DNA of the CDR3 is TGTGCCAGCAGTTACGCGCTCCGGGAGACCCAGTACTTC.

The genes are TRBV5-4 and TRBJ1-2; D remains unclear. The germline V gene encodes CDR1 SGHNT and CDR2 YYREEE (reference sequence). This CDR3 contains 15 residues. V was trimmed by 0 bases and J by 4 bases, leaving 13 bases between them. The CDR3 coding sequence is TGTGCCAGCAGCTTGGCCGGCGGCGTCGGCTATGGCTACACCTTC. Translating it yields CASSLAGGVGYGYTF.

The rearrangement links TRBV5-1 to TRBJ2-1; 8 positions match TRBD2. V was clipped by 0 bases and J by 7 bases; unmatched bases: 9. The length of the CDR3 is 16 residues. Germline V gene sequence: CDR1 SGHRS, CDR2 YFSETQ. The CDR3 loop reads CASSLGNSGITNEQFF. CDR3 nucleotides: TGCGCCAGCAGCTTGGGAAATAGCGGGATAACGAATGAGCAGTTCTTC.

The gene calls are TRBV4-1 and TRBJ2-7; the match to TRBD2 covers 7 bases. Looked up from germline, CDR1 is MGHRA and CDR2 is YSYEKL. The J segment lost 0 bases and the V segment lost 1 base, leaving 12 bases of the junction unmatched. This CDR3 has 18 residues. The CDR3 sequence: CASSQVLTLASSSYEQYF. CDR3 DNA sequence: TGCGCCAGCAGCCAAGTGTTGACACTAGCGTCGAGCTCCTACGAGCAGTACTTC.

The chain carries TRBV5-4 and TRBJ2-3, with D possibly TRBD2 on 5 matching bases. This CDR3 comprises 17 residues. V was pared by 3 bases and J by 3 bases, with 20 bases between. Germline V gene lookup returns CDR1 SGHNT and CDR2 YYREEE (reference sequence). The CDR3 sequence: CASSSTPARDWTDTQYF. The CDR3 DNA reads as TGTGCCAGCAGCTCCACCCCAGCGAGGGATTGGACAGATACGCAGTATTTT.

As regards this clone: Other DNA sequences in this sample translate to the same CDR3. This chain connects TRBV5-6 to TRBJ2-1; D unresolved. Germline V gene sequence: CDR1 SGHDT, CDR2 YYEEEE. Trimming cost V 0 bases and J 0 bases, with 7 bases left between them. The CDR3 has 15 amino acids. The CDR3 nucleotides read TGTGCCAGCAGCTTGGGAAGGAGCTCCTACAATGAGCAGTTCTTC. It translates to CASSLGRSSYNEQFF.

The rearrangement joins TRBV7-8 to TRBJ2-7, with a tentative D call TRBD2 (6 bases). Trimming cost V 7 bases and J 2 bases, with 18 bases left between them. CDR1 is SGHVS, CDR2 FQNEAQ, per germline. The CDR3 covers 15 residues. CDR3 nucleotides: TGTGCCAGCAAAGGAGGCGGGAAGATACCCTACGAGCAGTACTTC. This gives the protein CASKGGGKIPYEQYF. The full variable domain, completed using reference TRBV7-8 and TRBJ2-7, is GAGVSQSPRYKVAKRGQDVALRCDPISGHVSLFWYQQALGQGPEFLTYFQNEAQLDKSGLPSDRFFAERPEGSVSTLKIQRTQQEDSAVYLCASKGGGKIPYEQYFGPGTRLTVT.

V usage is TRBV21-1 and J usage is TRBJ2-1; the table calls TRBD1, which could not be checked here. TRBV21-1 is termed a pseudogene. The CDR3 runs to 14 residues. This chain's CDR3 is CASSSRTGHNEQFF. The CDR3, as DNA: TGTGCCAGCAGCAGCAGGACAGGGCACAATGAGCAGTTCTTC.

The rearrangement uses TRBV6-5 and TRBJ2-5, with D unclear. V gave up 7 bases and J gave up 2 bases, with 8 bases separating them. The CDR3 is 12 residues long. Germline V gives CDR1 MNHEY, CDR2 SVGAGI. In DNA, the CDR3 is TGTGCCAGCAAAGGCGGACAAGAGACCCAGTACTTC. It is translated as CASKGGQETQYF.

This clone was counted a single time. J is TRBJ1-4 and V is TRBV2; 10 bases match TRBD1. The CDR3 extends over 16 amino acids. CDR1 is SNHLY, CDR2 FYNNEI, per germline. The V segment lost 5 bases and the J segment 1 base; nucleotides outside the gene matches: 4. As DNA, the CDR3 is TGTGCCAGCAGTCAAGACAGGGGGCTAACTAATGAAAAACTGTTTTTT. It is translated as CASSQDRGLTNEKLFF.

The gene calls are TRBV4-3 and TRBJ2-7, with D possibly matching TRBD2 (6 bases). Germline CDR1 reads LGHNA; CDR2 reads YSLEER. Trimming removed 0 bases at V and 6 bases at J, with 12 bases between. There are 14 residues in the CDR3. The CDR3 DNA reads TGCGCCAGCAGCCAAGAACGGGGGTTGGTCGAGCAGTACTTC. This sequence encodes CASSQERGLVEQYF.

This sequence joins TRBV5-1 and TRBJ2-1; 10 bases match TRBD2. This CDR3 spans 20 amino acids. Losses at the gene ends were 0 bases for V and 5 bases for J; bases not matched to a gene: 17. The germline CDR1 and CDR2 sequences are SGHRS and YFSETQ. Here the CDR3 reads CASSLEGLGSGRARNNEQFF. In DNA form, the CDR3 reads TGCGCCAGCAGCTTGGAGGGCTTGGGGAGCGGGAGGGCAAGGAACAATGAGCAGTTCTTC. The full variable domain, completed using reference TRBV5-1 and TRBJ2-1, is KAGVTQTPRYLIKTRGQQVTLSCSPISGHRSVSWYQQTPGQGLQFLFEYFSETQRNKGNFPGRFSGRQFSNSRSEMNVSTLELGDSALYLCASSLEGLGSGRARNNEQFFGPGTRLTVL.

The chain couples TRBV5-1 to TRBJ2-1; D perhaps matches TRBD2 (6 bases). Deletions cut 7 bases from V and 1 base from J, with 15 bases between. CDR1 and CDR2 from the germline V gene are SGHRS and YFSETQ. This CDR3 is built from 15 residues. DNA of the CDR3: TGCGCCAGCGGCCCCGCGGGGCAGTCCTACAATGAGCAGTTCTTC. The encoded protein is CASGPAGQSYNEQFF.

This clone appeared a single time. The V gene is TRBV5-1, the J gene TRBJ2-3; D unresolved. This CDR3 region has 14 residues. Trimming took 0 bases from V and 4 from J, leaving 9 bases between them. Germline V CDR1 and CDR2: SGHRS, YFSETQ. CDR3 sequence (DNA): TGCGCCAGCAGCTTGGGACTGCTCCCAGATACGCAGTATTTT. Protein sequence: CASSLGLLPDTQYF.

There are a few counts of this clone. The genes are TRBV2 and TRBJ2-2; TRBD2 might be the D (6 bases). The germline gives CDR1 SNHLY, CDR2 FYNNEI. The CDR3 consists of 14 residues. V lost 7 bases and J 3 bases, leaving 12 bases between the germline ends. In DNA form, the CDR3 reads TGTGCCAGCACCCCGAGGAGGGACACCGGGGAGCTGTTTTTT. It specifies CASTPRRDTGELFF.

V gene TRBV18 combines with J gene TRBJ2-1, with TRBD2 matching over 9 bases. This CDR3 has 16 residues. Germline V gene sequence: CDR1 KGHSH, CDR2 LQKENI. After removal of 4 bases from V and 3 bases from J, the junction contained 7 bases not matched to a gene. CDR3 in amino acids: CASSLPTSGYYNEQFF. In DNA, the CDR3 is TGTGCCAGCTCACTCCCGACTAGCGGCTACTACAATGAGCAGTTCTTC.